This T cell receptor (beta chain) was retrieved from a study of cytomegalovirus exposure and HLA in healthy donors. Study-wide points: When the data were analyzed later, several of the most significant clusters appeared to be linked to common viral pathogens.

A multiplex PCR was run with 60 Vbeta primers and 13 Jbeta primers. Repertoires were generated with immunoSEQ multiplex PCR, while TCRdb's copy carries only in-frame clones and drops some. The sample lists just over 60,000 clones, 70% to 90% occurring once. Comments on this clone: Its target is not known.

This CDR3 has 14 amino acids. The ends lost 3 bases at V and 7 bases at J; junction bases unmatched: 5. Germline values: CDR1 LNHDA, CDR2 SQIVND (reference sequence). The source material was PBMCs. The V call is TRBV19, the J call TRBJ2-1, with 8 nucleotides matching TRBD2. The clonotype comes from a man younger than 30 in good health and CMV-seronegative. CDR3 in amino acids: CASSIRGGRNEQFF. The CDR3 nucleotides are TGTGCCAGTAGTATTCGGGGGGGCCGGAATGAGCAGTTCTTC.